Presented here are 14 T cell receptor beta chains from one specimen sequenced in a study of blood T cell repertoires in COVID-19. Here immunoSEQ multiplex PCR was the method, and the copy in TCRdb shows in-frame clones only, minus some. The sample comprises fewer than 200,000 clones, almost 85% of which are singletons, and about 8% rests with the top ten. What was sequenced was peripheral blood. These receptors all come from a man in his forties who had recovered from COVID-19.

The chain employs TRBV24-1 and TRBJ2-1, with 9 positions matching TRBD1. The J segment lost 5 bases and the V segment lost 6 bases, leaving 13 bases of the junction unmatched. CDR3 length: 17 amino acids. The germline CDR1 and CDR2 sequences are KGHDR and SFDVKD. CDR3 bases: TGTGCCACCAGTTCCACAGGGGGCCTACCTTCACACAATGAGCAGTTCTTC. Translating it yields CATSSTGGLPSHNEQFF.

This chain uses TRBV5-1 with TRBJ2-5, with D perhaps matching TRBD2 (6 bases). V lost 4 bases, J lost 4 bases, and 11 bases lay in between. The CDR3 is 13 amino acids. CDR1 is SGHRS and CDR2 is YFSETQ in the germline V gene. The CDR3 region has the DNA TGCGCCAGCAGCCCGGGACTCTTAGAGACCCAGTACTTC. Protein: CASSPGLLETQYF.

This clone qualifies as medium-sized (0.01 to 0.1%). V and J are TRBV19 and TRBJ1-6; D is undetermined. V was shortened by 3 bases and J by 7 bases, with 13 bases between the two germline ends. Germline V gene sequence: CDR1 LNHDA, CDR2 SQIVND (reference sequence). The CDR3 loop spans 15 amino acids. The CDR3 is CASSIAAEANSPLHF. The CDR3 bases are TGTGCCAGTAGTATCGCGGCAGAAGCAAATTCACCCCTCCACTTT.

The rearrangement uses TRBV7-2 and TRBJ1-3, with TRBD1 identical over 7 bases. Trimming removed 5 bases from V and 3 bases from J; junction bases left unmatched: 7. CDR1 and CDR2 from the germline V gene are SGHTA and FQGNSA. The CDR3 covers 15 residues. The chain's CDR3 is CASSTQDRIGNTIYF. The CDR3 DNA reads TGTGCCAGCAGCACCCAGGACAGGATTGGAAACACCATATATTTT.

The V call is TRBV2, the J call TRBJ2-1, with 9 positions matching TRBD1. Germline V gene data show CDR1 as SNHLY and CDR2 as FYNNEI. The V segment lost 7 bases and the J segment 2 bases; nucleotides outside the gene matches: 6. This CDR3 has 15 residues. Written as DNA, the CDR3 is TGTGCCAGCAATGGGGACAGGGACGCCTACAATGAGCAGTTCTTC. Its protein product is CASNGDRDAYNEQFF. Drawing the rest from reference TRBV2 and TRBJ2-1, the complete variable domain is EPEVTQTPSHQVTQMGQEVILRCVPISNHLYFYWYRQILGQKVEFLVSFYNNEISEKSEIFDDQFSVERPDGSNFTLKIRSTKLEDSAMYFCASNGDRDAYNEQFFGPGTRLTVL.

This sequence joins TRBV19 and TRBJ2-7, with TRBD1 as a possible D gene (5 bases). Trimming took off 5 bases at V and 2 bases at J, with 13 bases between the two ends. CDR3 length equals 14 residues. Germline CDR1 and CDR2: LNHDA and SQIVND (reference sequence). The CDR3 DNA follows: TGTGCCAGTAGTGTAACAGGTTCCACCTACGAGCAGTACTTC. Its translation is CASSVTGSTYEQYF.

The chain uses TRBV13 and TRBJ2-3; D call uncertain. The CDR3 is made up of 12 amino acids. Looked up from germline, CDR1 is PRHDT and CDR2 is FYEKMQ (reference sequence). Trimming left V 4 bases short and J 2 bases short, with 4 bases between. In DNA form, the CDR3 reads TGTGCCAGCAGCTCTACCACAGATACGCAGTATTTT. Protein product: CASSSTTDTQYF.

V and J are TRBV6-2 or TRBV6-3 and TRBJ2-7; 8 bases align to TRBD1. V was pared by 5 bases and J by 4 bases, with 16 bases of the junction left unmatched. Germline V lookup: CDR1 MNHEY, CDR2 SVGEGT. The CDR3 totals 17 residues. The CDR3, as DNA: TGTGCCAGCAGTGCGGGACAGGCAGGAGTTGGGTCTTACGAGCAGTACTTC. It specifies CASSAGQAGVGSYEQYF.

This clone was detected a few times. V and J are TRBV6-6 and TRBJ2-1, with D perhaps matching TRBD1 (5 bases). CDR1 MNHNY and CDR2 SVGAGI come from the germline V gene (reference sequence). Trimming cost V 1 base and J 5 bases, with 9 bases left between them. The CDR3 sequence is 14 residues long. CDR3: CASSYFQGNNEQFF. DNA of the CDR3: TGTGCCAGCAGTTACTTTCAGGGAAACAATGAGCAGTTCTTC.

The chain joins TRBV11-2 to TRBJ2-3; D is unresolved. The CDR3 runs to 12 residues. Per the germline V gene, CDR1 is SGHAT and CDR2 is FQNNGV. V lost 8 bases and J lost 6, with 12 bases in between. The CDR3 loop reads CASGGRWDTQYF. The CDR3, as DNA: TGTGCCAGCGGTGGCCGTTGGGATACGCAGTATTTT. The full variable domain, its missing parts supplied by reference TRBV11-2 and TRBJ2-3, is EAGVAQSPRYKIIEKRQSVAFWCNPISGHATLYWYQQILGQGPKLLIQFQNNGVVDDSQLPKDRFSAERLKGVDSTLKIQPAKLEDSAVYLCASGGRWDTQYFGPGTRLTVL.

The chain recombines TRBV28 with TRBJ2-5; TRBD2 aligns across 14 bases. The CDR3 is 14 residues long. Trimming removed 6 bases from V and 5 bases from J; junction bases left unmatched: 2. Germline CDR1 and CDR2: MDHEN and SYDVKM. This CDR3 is CASRGLAGVETQYF. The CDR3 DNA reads TGTGCCAGCAGGGGACTAGCGGGAGTTGAGACCCAGTACTTC.

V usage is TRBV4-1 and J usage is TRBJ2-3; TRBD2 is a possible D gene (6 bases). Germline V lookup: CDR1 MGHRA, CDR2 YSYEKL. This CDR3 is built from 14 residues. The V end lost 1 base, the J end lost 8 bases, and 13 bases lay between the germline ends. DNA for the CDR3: TGCGCCAGCAGCCAAGGTCGGGAGATAGGTACGCAGTATTTT. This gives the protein CASSQGREIGTQYF.

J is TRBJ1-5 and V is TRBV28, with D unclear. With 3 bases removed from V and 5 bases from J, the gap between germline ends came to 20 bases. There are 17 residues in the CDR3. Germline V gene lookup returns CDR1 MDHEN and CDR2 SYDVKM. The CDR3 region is CASSFPRREGGDQPQHF. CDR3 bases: TGTGCCAGCAGTTTCCCTCGAAGGGAGGGAGGTGATCAGCCCCAGCATTTT.

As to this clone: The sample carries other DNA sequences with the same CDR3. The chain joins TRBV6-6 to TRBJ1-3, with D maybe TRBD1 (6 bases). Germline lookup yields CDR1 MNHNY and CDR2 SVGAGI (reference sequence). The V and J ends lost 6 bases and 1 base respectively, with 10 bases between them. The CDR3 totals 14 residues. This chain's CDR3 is CASSLRGSGNTIYF. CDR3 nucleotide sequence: TGTGCCAGCAGCCTCAGGGGTTCTGGAAACACCATATATTTT.